This TCR beta chain is from a study of T cells in Graves' hyperthyroidism and ophthalmopathy. The study, taken as a whole, reports: Model output signaled ophthalmopathy a median roughly 6 months ahead of onset.

The germline V and J ends were trimmed by 6 bases and 5 bases, with 17 bases remaining between them. From germline, CDR1 is LNHDA and CDR2 SQIVND (reference sequence). This CDR3 is built from 14 residues. Stable Graves' hyperthyroidism denoted no ophthalmopathy progression over 18 months. There are many counts of this clonotype. Its antigen is not identified. From RNA transcripts, TCR beta CDR3 regions were amplified. HTBI primers drove first-round RT-PCR of the TCR CDR3. Using its own MiXCR run on the multiplex PCR reads, TCRdb lists one record per CDR3 protein. The data show roughly 510,000 distinct CDR3 sequences, around 20% seen once.

The chain couples TRBV19 to TRBJ2-7, with a weak D call TRBD1 (6 bases). The receptor's source is a man younger than 30 with Graves' hyperthyroidism. Sample: blood. In DNA, the CDR3 is TGTGCCAGTAGAGAGACAGGACCGCTCAACGAGCAGTACTTC. Translating gives CASRETGPLNEQYF. The full variable domain, in which reference TRBV19 and TRBJ2-7 provide the parts outside the CDR3, is DGGITQSPKYLFRKEGQNVTLSCEQNLNHDAMYWYRQDPGQGLRLIYYSQIVNDFQKGDIAEGYSVSREKKESFPLTVTSAQKNPTAFYLCASRETGPLNEQYFGPGTRLTVT.